One sample yielded the 23 T cell receptor beta chains listed below, sequenced in a study of blood T cell repertoires in COVID-19. Only in-frame clones appear in the TCRdb table, and some are missing; sequencing was by immunoSEQ multiplex PCR. The sample lists approximately 150,000 clones, 60% to 85% occurring once. Source material: peripheral blood. These receptors were obtained from a man aged 45-60 years with acute or convalescent COVID-19.

This chain uses TRBV6-4 with TRBJ1-3; no definite D call. The CDR3 contains 17 residues. Germline values: CDR1 MRHNA, CDR2 SNTAGT. Trimming pared 5 bases from V and 0 bases from J, leaving 17 bases between. The CDR3 protein is CASSPRRVIASGNTIYF. DNA for the CDR3: TGTGCCAGCAGTCCTAGGAGAGTTATAGCCTCTGGAAACACCATATATTTT.

This clone was counted once. The V call is TRBV3-1 (or the pseudogene TRBV3-2), the J call TRBJ1-1, with 7 positions matching TRBD1. Per germline, CDR1 LGHDT and CDR2 YNNKEL (reference sequence). The trim removed 5 bases at V and 4 bases at J, leaving 4 bases unmatched. CDR3 length: 13 amino acids. This CDR3 reads CASSKNRGTEAFF. The CDR3 DNA follows: TGTGCCAGCAGCAAAAACAGGGGCACTGAAGCTTTCTTT.

The gene calls are TRBV5-1 and TRBJ1-1; D is unclear. Germline V lookup: CDR1 SGHRS, CDR2 YFSETQ. The CDR3 is made up of 15 amino acids. V was clipped by 0 bases and J by 5 bases, with 14 bases between them. CDR3 nucleotides: TGCGCCAGCAGCTTGGGGGTCCGGGGAGGAACTGAAGCTTTCTTT. Protein product: CASSLGVRGGTEAFF. The complete variable domain, with remaining parts taken from reference TRBV5-1 and TRBJ1-1, reads KAGVTQTPRYLIKTRGQQVTLSCSPISGHRSVSWYQQTPGQGLQFLFEYFSETQRNKGNFPGRFSGRQFSNSRSEMNVSTLELGDSALYLCASSLGVRGGTEAFFGQGTRLTVV.

Only one count was recorded for this clone. This chain joins TRBV19 and TRBJ1-2; the D is unclear. Looked up from germline, CDR1 is LNHDA and CDR2 is SQIVND (reference sequence). V lost 7 bases and J lost 0, with 15 bases in between. CDR3 length: 15 amino acids. The CDR3 here is CASNGYGATNYGYTF. The DNA for the CDR3 is TGTGCCAGTAACGGGTACGGAGCTACTAACTATGGCTACACCTTC.

The chain joins TRBV5-5 to TRBJ1-5; D is undetermined. Germline CDR1 SGHKS, CDR2 YYEKEE (reference sequence). This CDR3 has 15 residues. Trimming cost V 3 bases and J 6 bases, with 16 bases left between them. The CDR3: CASSWSVFEGQPQHF. The CDR3 DNA reads TGTGCCAGCAGCTGGTCAGTCTTTGAGGGTCAGCCCCAGCATTTT.

Turning to this clone: Different DNA sequences within this sample yield the same CDR3. The chain recombines TRBV19 with TRBJ1-5; 8 nucleotides agree with TRBD1. CDR1 and CDR2 (germline): LNHDA, SQIVND (reference sequence). CDR3 length: 15 residues. Germline trimming cut 1 base from V and 4 bases from J; bases unmatched to any gene: 3. CDR3 in amino acids: CASSIGTGGNQPQHF. As DNA, the CDR3 is TGTGCCAGTAGTATAGGTACAGGGGGAAATCAGCCCCAGCATTTT.

This clone was seen once. The genes are TRBV11-3 and TRBJ2-1; 9 bases agree with TRBD1. The germline V gene has CDR1 SGHNT and CDR2 YENEEA. The CDR3 is 15 amino acids. The V gene end was trimmed by 2 bases and the J gene end by 9 bases; junction bases not matched to a gene: 8. The CDR3 is CASSLKTGGLVEQFF. DNA of the CDR3: TGTGCCAGCAGCTTAAAGACAGGGGGATTGGTTGAGCAGTTCTTC.

V usage is TRBV30 and J usage is TRBJ1-3, with a possible D match to TRBD1 (5 bases). This CDR3 has 16 residues. The germline gives CDR1 GTSNPN, CDR2 SVGIG (reference sequence). Trimming shortened V by 1 base and J by 3 bases, and 16 bases separated the two germline ends. The CDR3 is CAWSAESRGNGNTIYF. For the CDR3, the DNA is TGTGCCTGGAGTGCGGAAAGCCGGGGGAATGGAAACACCATATATTTT.

The rearrangement links TRBV7-8 to TRBJ1-2, with a tentative D call TRBD1 (5 bases). V was pared by 7 bases and J by 7 bases, with 16 bases between. From germline, CDR1 is SGHVS and CDR2 FQNEAQ. This CDR3 has 13 amino acids. The CDR3 region is CASKGVGMVGYTF. In nucleotides, the CDR3 is TGTGCCAGCAAAGGGGTTGGGATGGTTGGCTACACCTTC.

On this clone: One end of the junction varies from germline; a read error may be responsible. The chain uses TRBV18 and TRBJ2-7, with 7 bases aligning to TRBD1. The CDR3 contains 11 residues. Germline assignment: CDR1 KGHSH and CDR2 LQKENI. For the CDR3, the DNA is TGTGCCAGCTCACCAGAAGACAGGGAAGTCTTC. Protein sequence: CASSPEDREVF.

V gene TRBV29-1 combines with J gene TRBJ1-2; D may be TRBD1 (6 bases). V lost 6 bases to trimming and J lost 3 bases, with 26 bases between them. Germline values: CDR1 SQVTM, CDR2 ANQGSEA. The length of the CDR3 is 17 residues. The CDR3 sequence: CSVPGGGGARFDYGYTF. DNA of the CDR3: TGCAGCGTCCCCGGTGGAGGGGGGGCCCGTTTCGACTATGGCTACACCTTC.

This chain uses TRBV11-2 with TRBJ1-6; TRBD1 is a possible D gene (5 bases). The V end was cut by 2 bases, the J end by 8 bases, with 16 bases between. The CDR3 has 16 amino acids. The germline V gene encodes CDR1 SGHAT and CDR2 FQNNGV. The CDR3 coding sequence is TGTGCCAGCAGCTTATTCGCAGGGTTTGGGGATTCACCCCTCCACTTT. Translated: CASSLFAGFGDSPLHF. The full variable domain, completed using reference TRBV11-2 and TRBJ1-6, is EAGVAQSPRYKIIEKRQSVAFWCNPISGHATLYWYQQILGQGPKLLIQFQNNGVVDDSQLPKDRFSAERLKGVDSTLKIQPAKLEDSAVYLCASSLFAGFGDSPLHFGNGTRLTVT.

This clone was observed a handful of times. The V call is TRBV28, the J call TRBJ1-5; D ambiguous. CDR3 length equals 14 residues. V shed 4 bases and J shed 0 bases, with 7 bases lying between them. Germline CDR1 reads MDHEN; CDR2 reads SYDVKM. The CDR3 here is CASSWPSSNQPQHF. In DNA form, the CDR3 reads TGTGCCAGCAGTTGGCCCTCTAGCAATCAGCCCCAGCATTTT.

The V call is TRBV15, the J call TRBJ1-2; D is perhaps TRBD1 (5 bases). Per the germline V gene, CDR1 is LNHNV and CDR2 is YYDKDF (reference sequence). The CDR3 extends over 14 amino acids. V was trimmed by 6 bases and J by 0 bases, leaving 11 bases between them. CDR3 residues: CATRIQGPNYGYTF. CDR3 nucleotide sequence: TGTGCCACCAGGATCCAGGGTCCTAACTATGGCTACACCTTC.

This sequence joins TRBV19 and TRBJ1-3; possibly TRBD1 for D (5 bases). The length of the CDR3 is 15 residues. Germline CDR1 reads LNHDA; CDR2 reads SQIVND (reference sequence). With 7 bases removed from V and 4 bases from J, the gap between germline ends came to 17 bases. In DNA form, the CDR3 reads TGTGCCAGTATAGGTAGGGGCGCCGTGGGAAACACCATATATTTT. Protein sequence: CASIGRGAVGNTIYF.

The V gene is TRBV27, the J gene TRBJ2-1; perhaps TRBD2 as D (6 bases). This CDR3 contains 14 residues. The germline gives CDR1 MNHEY, CDR2 SMNVEV (reference sequence). V lost 3 bases to trimming and J lost 8 bases, with 14 bases between them. DNA of the CDR3: TGTGCCAGCAGTTTGGGGATTTGGGGGGATGAGCAGTTCTTC. It translates to CASSLGIWGDEQFF.

The chain recombines TRBV27 with TRBJ1-1; perhaps TRBD1 as D (5 bases). Trimming took 3 bases from V and 7 from J, leaving 12 bases between them. CDR1 and CDR2 (germline): MNHEY, SMNVEV (reference sequence). This CDR3 is 13 amino acids long. The CDR3 DNA reads TGTGCCAGCAGTTTGGAGGGGTTCGGTGAAGCTTTCTTT. Its protein is CASSLEGFGEAFF.

CDR3: CASSLGWARAEAFF. For the CDR3, the DNA is TGTGCCAGCAGCCTGGGGTGGGCGCGGGCTGAAGCTTTCTTT. J is TRBJ1-1 and V is TRBV5-6; D is uncertain. Trimming took off 4 bases at V and 6 bases at J, with 16 bases between the two ends. CDR1 is SGHDT and CDR2 is YYEEEE in the germline V gene. This CDR3 has 14 amino acids. Drawing the rest from reference TRBV5-6 and TRBJ1-1, the complete variable domain is DAGVTQSPTHLIKTRGQQVTLRCSPKSGHDTVSWYQQALGQGPQFIFQYYEEEERQRGNFPDRFSGHQFPNYSSELNVNALLLGDSALYLCASSLGWARAEAFFGQGTRLTVV.

The V and J genes are TRBV12-3 or TRBV12-4 and TRBJ2-7; 8 bases line up with TRBD2. The V segment lost 2 bases and the J segment 7 bases; nucleotides outside the gene matches: 4. The CDR3 spans 13 residues. The CDR3 DNA reads as TGTGCCAGCAGTTTAAAAGGACTAGCAGAGCAGTACGTC. Its protein is CASSLKGLAEQYV.

The V gene is TRBV29-1, the J gene TRBJ2-3; D is ambiguous. This CDR3 is 12 amino acids long. The V end lost 7 bases, the J end lost 3 bases, and 11 bases lay between the germline ends. Germline loops: CDR1 SQVTM, CDR2 ANQGSEA. This chain's CDR3 is CSALVATDTQYF. The CDR3 region has the DNA TGCAGCGCGCTAGTCGCGACAGATACGCAGTATTTT.

The chain employs TRBV18 and TRBJ2-1; 7 bases agree with TRBD1. Germline CDR1 KGHSH, CDR2 LQKENI. This CDR3 spans 15 amino acids. The junction had 8 bases not matched to a gene; V was cut back by 3 bases and J by 6 bases. The CDR3, as DNA: TGTGCCAGCTCACCGACAGGGTCCGGGTTCAATGAGCAGTTCTTC. This translates into CASSPTGSGFNEQFF.

The V gene is TRBV7-9, the J gene TRBJ1-2; 8 bases are a match to TRBD1. The germline gives CDR1 SEHNR, CDR2 FQNEAQ (reference sequence). The V gene end was trimmed by 6 bases and the J gene end by 2 bases; junction bases not matched to a gene: 5. The CDR3 runs 14 residues. CDR3 bases: TGTGCCAGCAGTACAGGGGGAGGCAACTATGGCTACACCTTC. It encodes CASSTGGGNYGYTF.

The chain recombines TRBV6-5 with TRBJ1-4; D possibly corresponds to TRBD1 (5 bases). CDR3 length: 14 amino acids. Looked up from germline, CDR1 is MNHEY and CDR2 is SVGAGI. With 4 bases removed from V and 3 bases from J, the gap between germline ends came to 9 bases. The CDR3: CASSLRQPNEKLFF. CDR3 coding DNA: TGTGCCAGCAGTTTACGACAGCCTAATGAAAAACTGTTTTTT.